One T cell receptor (beta chain) is described in this entry. This sample is drawn from a study of blood T cell repertoires in COVID-19. This CDR3 has 13 residues. The V and J ends lost 5 bases and 6 bases, in that order; junction bases with no gene match: 7. TCRdb's table, derived via immunoSEQ multiplex PCR, lists solely in-frame clones and lacks some. The sample consists of about half a million clones, roughly 85% of them appearing once. The clonotype was recovered from a human donor in a cohort sampled during active COVID-19. Sequencing input: peripheral blood. The V call is TRBV12-3 or TRBV12-4, the J call TRBJ2-7; 7 bases are shared with TRBD1. DNA of the CDR3: TGTGCCAGCAGTATTCGACAGGGCTCCGAGCAGTACTTC. Protein sequence: CASSIRQGSEQYF.